These 11 T cell receptor beta chains share one sample of origin, sequenced in a study of T cell repertoires in cytomegalovirus infection. TCRdb re-called the reads through MiXCR, storing one row per CDR3 protein. The table includes 650,000 to 900,000 distinct CDR3 sequences, about 28% detected once. For these receptors, no antigen is known. The starting material was cultured CD8+ T cells from PBMCs, obtained from culture after CMV antigen stimulation. Receptors were obtained from a human donor in good health (CMV status not recorded). Some clones in this sample may be carry-over from other donors' samples.

This sequence joins TRBV6-8 and TRBJ2-1; 11 bases are shared with TRBD2. Looked up from germline, CDR1 is MNHGY and CDR2 is SAAAGT. This CDR3 region has 16 residues. V lost 8 bases to trimming and J lost 3 bases; unmatched junction nucleotides: 9. CDR3 sequence reads: CASGTEGLADYNEQFF. The CDR3 bases are TGTGCCAGCGGAACCGAGGGACTAGCGGACTACAATGAGCAGTTCTTC.

V gene TRBV6-5 combines with J gene TRBJ2-3; TRBD1 matches 9 bases. V lost 0 bases, J lost 4 bases, and 2 bases stayed unmatched. CDR3 size: 15 residues. CDR1 is MNHEY, CDR2 SVGAGI, per germline. The CDR3 protein is CASSYSTGGADTQYF. The CDR3, as DNA: TGTGCCAGCAGTTACTCGACAGGGGGGGCAGATACGCAGTATTTT.

This clonotype showed up just a few times. V is TRBV20-1 and J is TRBJ2-7, with D unclear. There are 13 residues in the CDR3. CDR1 and CDR2 (germline): DFQATT, SNEGSKA (reference sequence). V was trimmed by 6 bases and J by 2 bases, leaving 14 bases between them. CDR3 nucleotide sequence: TGCAGTGCAGCGATCCACCTTACCTACGAGCAGTACGTC. This translates into CSAAIHLTYEQYV.

This rearrangement joins TRBV15 to TRBJ2-1; D unresolved. The germline V gene encodes CDR1 LNHNV and CDR2 YYDKDF (reference sequence). The CDR3 is made up of 16 amino acids. Deletions cut 0 bases from V and 1 base from J, with 10 bases between. CDR3 loop: CATSRDRTASYNEQFF. The CDR3 bases are TGTGCCACCAGCAGAGATAGAACGGCTTCCTACAATGAGCAGTTCTTC.

This clonotype was observed a handful of times. The genes are TRBV20-1 and TRBJ2-7; no definite D call. The V gene's germline CDR1 is DFQATT and CDR2 SNEGSKA (reference sequence). This CDR3 has 13 amino acids. V was pared by 3 bases and J by 3 bases, with 12 bases between. The CDR3 reads CSASTAVSYEQYF. CDR3 in DNA: TGCAGTGCTAGTACGGCAGTCAGCTACGAGCAGTACTTC.

The chain employs TRBV19 and TRBJ1-1; D is unclear. The CDR3 is 12 amino acids. CDR1 and CDR2 (germline): LNHDA, SQIVND (reference sequence). V was trimmed by 6 bases and J by 3 bases, leaving 8 bases between them. CDR3 residues: CASSADYTEAFF. The DNA for the CDR3 is TGTGCCAGTAGCGCAGATTACACTGAAGCTTTCTTT.

This clonotype showed up just a few times. The junction and the germline gene differ at one end; a read error may be behind it. The chain links TRBV5-1 to TRBJ1-2, with 9 bases matching TRBD1. The CDR3 runs to 14 residues. From germline, CDR1 is SGHRS and CDR2 YFSETQ. The chain's CDR3 is CASSLGQGLPGYTF. DNA for the CDR3: TGCGCCAGCAGTTTGGGACAGGGTCTACCTGGCTACACCTTC.

This clonotype occurred a few times. The V call is TRBV4-1, the J call TRBJ1-5; D is unclear. The CDR3 is 13 residues long. Germline CDR1 and CDR2: MGHRA and YSYEKL. The V gene lost 0 bases and the J gene lost 7 bases, with 7 bases spanning the gap. CDR3 DNA sequence: TGCGCCAGCAGCCAAGAACGGGTCCAGCCCCAGCATTTT. Its protein product is CASSQERVQPQHF.

The chain has TRBV5-4 and TRBJ1-1; D ambiguous. V lost 6 bases and J 5 bases, leaving 8 bases between the germline ends. The V gene's germline CDR1 is SGHNT and CDR2 YYREEE (reference sequence). The CDR3 contains 11 residues. The CDR3 sequence: CASKTRTEAFF. The DNA for the CDR3 is TGTGCCAGCAAGACGAGGACTGAAGCTTTCTTT.

Only a few counts were recorded for this clonotype. J is TRBJ1-3 and V is TRBV6-6; possible D gene TRBD1, 5 bases. The CDR3 totals 19 residues. V lost 0 bases to trimming and J lost 0 bases, with 18 bases between them. CDR1 MNHNY and CDR2 SVGAGI come from the germline V gene (reference sequence). In DNA, the CDR3 is TGTGCCAGCAGTTACTCGAGAACTGGTGAGGGGCACTCTGGAAACACCATATATTTT. It codes for CASSYSRTGEGHSGNTIYF.

The chain is built from TRBV7-6 and TRBJ2-7, with 9 bases fitting TRBD2. Losses at the gene ends were 5 bases for V and 6 bases for J; bases not matched to a gene: 8. The V gene's germline CDR1 is SGHVS and CDR2 FNYEAQ. The CDR3 length is 14 residues. The chain's CDR3 is CASSQGLATSEQYF. The CDR3 DNA reads TGTGCCAGCAGCCAGGGACTAGCTACTTCCGAGCAGTACTTC.